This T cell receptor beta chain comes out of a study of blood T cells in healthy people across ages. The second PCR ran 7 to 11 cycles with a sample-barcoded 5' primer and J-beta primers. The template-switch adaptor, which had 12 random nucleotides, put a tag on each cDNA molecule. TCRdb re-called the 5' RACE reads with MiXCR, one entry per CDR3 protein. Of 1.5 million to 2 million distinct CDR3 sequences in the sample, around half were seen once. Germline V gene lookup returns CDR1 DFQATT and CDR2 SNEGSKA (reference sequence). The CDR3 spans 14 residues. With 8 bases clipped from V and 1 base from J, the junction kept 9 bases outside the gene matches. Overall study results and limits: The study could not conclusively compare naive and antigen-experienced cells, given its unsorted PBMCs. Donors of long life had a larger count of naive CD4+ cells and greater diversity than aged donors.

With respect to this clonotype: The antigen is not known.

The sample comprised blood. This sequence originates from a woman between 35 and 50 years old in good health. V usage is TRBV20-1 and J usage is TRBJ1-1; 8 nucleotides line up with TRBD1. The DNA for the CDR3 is TGCAGTTCCCGAGCAGGGGGCAGGAACACTGAAGCTTTCTTT. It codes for CSSRAGGRNTEAFF.